A selection of T cell receptor beta chains follows, all from one sample in a study of T cell repertoires in cytomegalovirus infection. Their antigen targets remain unknown. TCRdb redid the calling of the reads with MiXCR, one entry per CDR3 protein. The table has roughly 120,000 distinct CDR3 sequences, roughly 30% seen once; the top ten hold 41%. The sample here was CD8+ T cells from cultured PBMCs, taken from culture after CMV antigen stimulation. The receptors shown here come from a human donor in good health (CMV status not recorded). Some clones in this sample may be carry-over from other donors' samples. The CDR3 runs from the conserved cysteine through the conserved F or W. The D gene is left open where the match is weak. Clone sizes are given selectively: once, few, many, or a class where the clone is expanded.

D gene: TRBD1
clone size: NA
V gene: TRBV7-9
J gene: TRBJ2-1
CDR3 DNA: TGTGCCAGCGGGGACAGCTCCTACAATGAGCAGTTCTTC
CDR3 protein: CASGDSSYNEQFF

D gene: TRBD1
clone size: NA
V gene: TRBV19
J gene: TRBJ1-2
CDR3 DNA: TGTGCCAGTAGTATTGGAGGGACAGGGACCTATGGCTACACCTTC
CDR3 protein: CASSIGGTGTYGYTF

D gene: NA
clone size: NA
V gene: TRBV6-2/TRBV6-3
J gene: TRBJ1-1
CDR3 DNA: TGTGCCAGCACAGGACATTCGAACACTGAAGCTTTCTTT
CDR3 protein: CASTGHSNTEAFF

D gene: NA
clone size: NA
V gene: TRBV6-4
J gene: TRBJ2-2
CDR3 DNA: TGTGCCAGCAGTGACGAGGGCGACACCGGGGAGCTGTTTTTT
CDR3 protein: CASSDEGDTGELFF

D gene: TRBD2
clone size: many
V gene: TRBV7-2
J gene: TRBJ2-3
CDR3 DNA: TGTGCCAGCAGCCCCCAGCCCTTTTGGGGCGGGGGGGCGGAAGATACGCAGTATTTT
CDR3 protein: CASSPQPFWGGGAEDTQYF

D gene: TRBD1
clone size: NA
V gene: TRBV27
J gene: TRBJ1-2
CDR3 DNA: TGTGCCAGCAGTTTAAGAAAGGGGGCGCTTGGCTACACCTTC
CDR3 protein: CASSLRKGALGYTF

D gene: NA
clone size: many
V gene: TRBV6-6
J gene: TRBJ2-5
CDR3 DNA: TGTGCCAGCAGTTATAGGGAGACCCAGTACTTC
CDR3 protein: CASSYRETQYF

D gene: NA
clone size: many
V gene: TRBV4-1
J gene: TRBJ1-1
CDR3 DNA: TGCGCCAGCAGTATGGGACTGAACACTGAAGCTTTCTTT
CDR3 protein: CASSMGLNTEAFF

D gene: TRBD1
clone size: once
V gene: TRBV9
J gene: TRBJ1-2
CDR3 DNA: TGTGCCAGCAGCCCGGGGACAGGGGCCAGAGCTAACTATGGCTACACCTTC
CDR3 protein: CASSPGTGARANYGYTF

D gene: NA
clone size: few
V gene: TRBV7-2
J gene: TRBJ1-4
CDR3 DNA: TGTGCCAGCAGCCCCCAATTAAGGGAAAAACTGTTTTTT
CDR3 protein: CASSPQLREKLFF

D gene: TRBD1
clone size: NA
V gene: TRBV15
J gene: TRBJ2-7
CDR3 DNA: TGTGCCACCAGCAGAGGCGAGGGGGCTGTAGACGAGCAGTACTTC
CDR3 protein: CATSRGEGAVDEQYF

D gene: TRBD2
clone size: NA
V gene: TRBV4-1
J gene: TRBJ2-3
CDR3 DNA: TGCGCCAGCAGCCAGGACGAAGCGGGGGCGGTCACAGATACGCAGTATTTT
CDR3 protein: CASSQDEAGAVTDTQYF

D gene: NA
clone size: many
V gene: TRBV11-2
J gene: TRBJ2-1
CDR3 DNA: TGTGCCAGCAGCTCGAACGGCGGCCGAGAGAATTTCTTCAATGAGCAGTTCTTC
CDR3 protein: CASSSNGGRENFFNEQFF

D gene: TRBD2
clone size: few
V gene: TRBV28
J gene: TRBJ2-5
CDR3 DNA: TGTGCCAGCAGTAGAATCTACGTAGCGGGGGGTCGGGAGACCCAGTACTTC
CDR3 protein: CASSRIYVAGGRETQYF

D gene: NA
clone size: few
V gene: TRBV7-2
J gene: TRBJ2-7
CDR3 DNA: TGTGCCAGCAGCGAGGAGACAGGCGCCAACTACGAGCAGTACTTC
CDR3 protein: CASSEETGANYEQYF

D gene: TRBD1
clone size: NA
V gene: TRBV5-6
J gene: TRBJ1-5
CDR3 DNA: TGTGCCAGCAGCTTCAGGGGGCTGGGCAATCAGCCCCAGCATTTT
CDR3 protein: CASSFRGLGNQPQHF

D gene: TRBD1
clone size: NA
V gene: TRBV4-3
J gene: TRBJ2-7
CDR3 DNA: TGCGCCAGCAGCCAAGACCCTGGGACAGGGGAACACGAGCAGTACTTC
CDR3 protein: CASSQDPGTGEHEQYF

D gene: NA
clone size: NA
V gene: TRBV7-6
J gene: TRBJ2-3
CDR3 DNA: TGTGCCAGCAGCTTATGGGGGGCCACAGATACGCAGTATTTT
CDR3 protein: CASSLWGATDTQYF

D gene: NA
clone size: NA
V gene: TRBV4-3
J gene: TRBJ2-7
CDR3 DNA: TGCGCCAGCAGCCAAGATGGGAGGACCTACGAGCAGTACTTC
CDR3 protein: CASSQDGRTYEQYF

D gene: NA
clone size: NA
V gene: TRBV12-3/TRBV12-4
J gene: TRBJ2-3
CDR3 DNA: TGTGCCAGCAGTTTGGGGGAGACAGATACGCAGTATTTT
CDR3 protein: CASSLGETDTQYF

D gene: TRBD1
clone size: NA
V gene: TRBV6-6
J gene: TRBJ2-7
CDR3 DNA: TGTGCCAGCGGGACAGGGCCCGAGCAGTACTTC
CDR3 protein: CASGTGPEQYF

D gene: NA
clone size: many
V gene: TRBV29-1
J gene: TRBJ1-1
CDR3 DNA: TGCAGCGTTGTCCCGACAGTCCTGAACACTGAAGCTTTCTTT
CDR3 protein: CSVVPTVLNTEAFF

D gene: NA
clone size: few
V gene: TRBV6-1
J gene: TRBJ2-5
CDR3 DNA: TGTGCCAGCAGCATCGGGACAACAACTAGTCAAGAGACCCAGTACTTC
CDR3 protein: CASSIGTTTSQETQYF

D gene: NA
clone size: NA
V gene: TRBV7-9
J gene: TRBJ1-4
CDR3 DNA: TGTGCCAGCAGCCAACCAGGCGCAACTAATGAAAAACTGTTTTTT
CDR3 protein: CASSQPGATNEKLFF

D gene: NA
clone size: NA
V gene: TRBV4-1
J gene: TRBJ1-1
CDR3 DNA: TGCGCCAGCAGCCAAGATCCGCAGCCCATGAACACTGAAGCTTTCTTT
CDR3 protein: CASSQDPQPMNTEAFF

D gene: NA
clone size: NA
V gene: TRBV5-6
J gene: TRBJ2-5
CDR3 DNA: TGTGCCAGCAGCTTGAGTCGGGGGCTGGACCAAGAGACCCAGTACTTC
CDR3 protein: CASSLSRGLDQETQYF

D gene: NA
clone size: few
V gene: TRBV7-6
J gene: TRBJ2-1
CDR3 DNA: TGTGCCAGCAGCTCCCAGATGACAGTCTACAATGAGCAGTTCTTC
CDR3 protein: CASSSQMTVYNEQFF

D gene: NA
clone size: few
V gene: TRBV7-9
J gene: TRBJ2-6
CDR3 DNA: TGTGCCAGCAGCTTATCATCCGGGGGCTCTGGGGCCAACGTCCTGACTTTC
CDR3 protein: CASSLSSGGSGANVLTF

D gene: TRBD2
clone size: NA
V gene: TRBV24-1
J gene: TRBJ2-1
CDR3 DNA: TGTGCCACCAGTGATCCGACTAGCGGGGGGCGGGTCAATGAGCAGTTCTTC
CDR3 protein: CATSDPTSGGRVNEQFF

D gene: NA
clone size: NA
V gene: TRBV28
J gene: TRBJ2-7
CDR3 DNA: TGTGCCAGCAGTCCCATGTCTAACTACGAGCAGTACTTC
CDR3 protein: CASSPMSNYEQYF

D gene: NA
clone size: many
V gene: TRBV12-3/TRBV12-4
J gene: TRBJ1-5
CDR3 DNA: TGTGCCAGCAGTTTGGGACACAGTGGATGGAGCAATCAGCCCCAGCATTTT
CDR3 protein: CASSLGHSGWSNQPQHF

D gene: TRBD1
clone size: NA
V gene: TRBV9
J gene: TRBJ1-3
CDR3 DNA: TGTGCCAGCAGCGTAGAGGGACAGAGCTCTGGAAACACCATATATTTT
CDR3 protein: CASSVEGQSSGNTIYF

D gene: NA
clone size: NA
V gene: TRBV5-1
J gene: TRBJ1-5
CDR3 DNA: TGCGCCAGCAGCTTTATTCGGACAGTTAACAATCAGCCCCAGCATTTT
CDR3 protein: CASSFIRTVNNQPQHF

D gene: NA
clone size: NA
V gene: TRBV20-1
J gene: TRBJ2-7
CDR3 DNA: TGCAGTGCTAGAGATATTGGGGGAGGAGACTACGAGCAGTACTTC
CDR3 protein: CSARDIGGGDYEQYF

D gene: TRBD1
clone size: many
V gene: TRBV6-1
J gene: TRBJ2-6
CDR3 DNA: TGTGCCAGCAGTACGACAGGGTCTTACTCTGGGGCCAACGTCCTGACTTTC
CDR3 protein: CASSTTGSYSGANVLTF

D gene: TRBD2
clone size: few
V gene: TRBV11-3
J gene: TRBJ2-3
CDR3 DNA: TGTGCCAGCAGCCGGGACTACTCTAGCACAGATACGCAGTATTTT
CDR3 protein: CASSRDYSSTDTQYF

D gene: TRBD1
clone size: NA
V gene: TRBV27
J gene: TRBJ2-7
CDR3 DNA: TGTGCCAGCAGTTTCGGGACAGACTCCTACGAGCAGTACTTC
CDR3 protein: CASSFGTDSYEQYF